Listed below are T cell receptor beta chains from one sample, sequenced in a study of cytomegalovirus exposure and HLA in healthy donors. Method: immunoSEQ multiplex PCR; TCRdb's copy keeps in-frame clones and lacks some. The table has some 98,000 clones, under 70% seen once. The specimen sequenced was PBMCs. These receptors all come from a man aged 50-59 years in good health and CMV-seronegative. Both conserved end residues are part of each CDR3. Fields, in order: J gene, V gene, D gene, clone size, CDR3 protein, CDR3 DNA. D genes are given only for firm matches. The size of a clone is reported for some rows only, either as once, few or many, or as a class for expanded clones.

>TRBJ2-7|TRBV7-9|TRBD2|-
CASSLGGLAGDEQYF
TGTGCCAGCAGCTTAGGGGGACTAGCGGGTGACGAGCAGTACTTC
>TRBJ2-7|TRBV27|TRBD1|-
CASSLTGDEQYF
TGTGCCAGCAGTCTCACAGGGGATGAGCAGTACTTC
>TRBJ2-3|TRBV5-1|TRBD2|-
CASSLAQGLAGSTDTQYF
TGCGCCAGCAGCTTGGCCCAAGGACTAGCGGGGAGCACAGATACGCAGTATTTT
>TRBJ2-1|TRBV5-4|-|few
CASRPQAASSYNEQFF
TGTGCCAGCAGGCCCCAGGCCGCGAGCTCCTACAATGAGCAGTTCTTC
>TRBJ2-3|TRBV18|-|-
CASSLPGVADTQYF
TGTGCCAGCTCACTTCCAGGGGTGGCGGATACGCAGTATTTT
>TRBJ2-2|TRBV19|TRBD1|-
CASTGTGGAGELFF
TGTGCCAGTACTGGGACAGGGGGTGCCGGGGAGCTGTTTTTT
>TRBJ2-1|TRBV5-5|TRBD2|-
CASSFPGTSRNEQFF
TGTGCCAGCAGCTTTCCCGGGACTAGCAGGAATGAGCAGTTCTTC
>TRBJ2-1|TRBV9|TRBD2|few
CASSSRSRGSSYNEQFF
TGTGCCAGCAGCTCCCGTTCACGCGGGAGCTCCTACAATGAGCAGTTCTTC
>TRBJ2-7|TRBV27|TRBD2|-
CASSAYIFGTSGEGSYEQYF
TGTGCCAGCAGTGCCTACATCTTCGGGACTAGCGGGGAGGGATCCTACGAGCAGTACTTC
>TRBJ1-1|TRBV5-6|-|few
CASSSGTNTEAFF
TGTGCCAGCAGCTCCGGGACAAACACTGAAGCTTTCTTT
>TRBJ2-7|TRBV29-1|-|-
CSVRSGQGYEQYF
TGCAGCGTTCGGTCAGGGCAGGGGTACGAGCAGTACTTC
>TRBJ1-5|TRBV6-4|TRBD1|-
CASSDLRTGVSNQPQHF
TGTGCCAGCAGTGACCTACGGACAGGGGTTAGCAATCAGCCCCAGCATTTT
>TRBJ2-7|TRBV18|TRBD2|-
CASSPYGTSGGSLSYEQYF
TGTGCCAGCTCACCATATGGGACTAGCGGGGGCAGTCTTTCCTACGAGCAGTACTTC
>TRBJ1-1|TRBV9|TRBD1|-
CASSAGTGKEAFF
TGTGCCAGCAGCGCGGGGACAGGGAAGGAAGCTTTCTTT
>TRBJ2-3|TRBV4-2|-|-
CASSLDTGRTDTQYF
TGTGCCAGCAGCCTGGACACTGGACGCACAGATACGCAGTATTTT
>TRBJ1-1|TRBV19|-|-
CASRRGRENTEAFF
TGTGCCAGTAGGCGGGGCCGGGAGAACACTGAAGCTTTCTTT
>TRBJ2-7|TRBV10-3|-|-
CAISDTGTRPGQYF
TGTGCCATCAGTGACACCGGGACTCGTCCCGGGCAGTACTTC
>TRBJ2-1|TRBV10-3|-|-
CAIQRGLEPYNEQFF
TGTGCCATCCAACGAGGACTGGAACCCTACAATGAGCAGTTCTTC
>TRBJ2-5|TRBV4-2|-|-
CASSLGEETQYF
TGTGCCAGCAGCCTCGGAGAAGAGACCCAGTACTTC
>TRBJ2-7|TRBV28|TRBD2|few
CASSSVSGAGESYEQYF
TGTGCCAGCAGTTCGGTAAGCGGAGCGGGGGAATCTTACGAGCAGTACTTC
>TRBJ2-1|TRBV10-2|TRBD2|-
CASSGSSIVRTSGRSYNEQFF
TGCGCCAGCAGTGGTTCCAGCATAGTAAGGACTAGCGGACGCTCCTACAATGAGCAGTTCTTC
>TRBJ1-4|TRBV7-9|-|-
CASSLARGLVGTTNEKLFF
TGTGCCAGCAGCTTAGCCAGGGGCCTCGTCGGAACAACTAATGAAAAACTGTTTTTT
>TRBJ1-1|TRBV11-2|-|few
CASSSTTAGTEAFF
TGTGCCAGCAGCTCGACTACTGCAGGCACTGAAGCTTTCTTT
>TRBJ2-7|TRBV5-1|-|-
CASSLDAGLDEQYF
TGCGCCAGCAGCTTGGATGCAGGGTTGGACGAGCAGTACTTC
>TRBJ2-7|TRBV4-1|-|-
CASSQGMAIREQYF
TGCGCCAGCAGCCAAGGTATGGCAATCCGCGAGCAGTACTTC
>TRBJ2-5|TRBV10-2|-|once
CASSDVQGETQYF
TGCGCCAGCAGTGATGTTCAGGGGGAGACCCAGTACTTC
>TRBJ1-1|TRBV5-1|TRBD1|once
CASSTRTGGYTEAFF
TGCGCCAGCAGCACCCGGACAGGCGGCTACACTGAAGCTTTCTTT
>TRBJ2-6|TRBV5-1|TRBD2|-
CASSLAGGAGANVLTF
TGCGCCAGCAGCTTGGCCGGGGGGGCTGGGGCCAACGTCCTGACTTTC
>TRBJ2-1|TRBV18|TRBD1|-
CASSPIEQGAINEQFF
TGTGCCAGCTCACCTATAGAACAGGGGGCAATCAATGAGCAGTTCTTC
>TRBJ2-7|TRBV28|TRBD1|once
CASSPGTGPRGGQYF
TGTGCCAGCAGCCCCGGGACAGGGCCCCGCGGGGGGCAGTACTTC
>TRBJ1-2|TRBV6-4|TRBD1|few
CASSPQTGGAGGYTF
TGTGCCAGCAGTCCCCAAACAGGGGGCGCGGGGGGCTACACCTTC
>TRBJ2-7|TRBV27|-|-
CASSSGGEQYF
TGTGCCAGCAGTTCAGGTGGCGAGCAGTACTTC
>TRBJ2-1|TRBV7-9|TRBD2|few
CASTSGGNSYNEQFF
TGTGCCAGCACCTCGGGGGGGAACTCCTACAATGAGCAGTTCTTC
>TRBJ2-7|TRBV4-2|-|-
CASSQAQGHEQYF
TGTGCCAGCAGCCAAGCGCAGGGCCACGAGCAGTACTTC
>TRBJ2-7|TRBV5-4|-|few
CAQSRQASSYEQYF
TGTGCCCAATCCAGGCAGGCAAGCTCCTACGAGCAGTACTTC
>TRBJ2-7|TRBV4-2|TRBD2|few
CASSQETSGSYEQYF
TGTGCCAGCAGCCAAGAAACTAGCGGTTCCTACGAGCAGTACTTC
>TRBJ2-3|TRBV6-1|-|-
CASSQTGSSTDTQYF
TGTGCCAGCAGCCAGACAGGCTCTTCCACAGATACGCAGTATTTT
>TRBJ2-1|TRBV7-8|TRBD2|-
CASHTGRGDSYNEQFF
TGTGCCAGCCACACAGGGCGGGGGGATTCCTACAATGAGCAGTTCTTC
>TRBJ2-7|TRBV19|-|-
CASIGDTSSEQYF
TGTGCCAGTATAGGGGACACTTCCTCCGAGCAGTACTTC
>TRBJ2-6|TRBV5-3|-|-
CARSLDPQGWSSGANVLTF
TGTGCCAGAAGCTTGGACCCACAGGGTTGGAGCTCTGGGGCCAACGTCCTGACTTTC
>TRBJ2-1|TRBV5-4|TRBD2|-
CASSLGLAGGPVYNEQFF
TGTGCCAGCAGCTTGGGACTAGCGGGGGGCCCCGTCTACAATGAGCAGTTCTTC
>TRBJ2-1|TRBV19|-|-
CASSREPGGIHNEQFF
TGTGCCAGTAGCAGGGAGCCTGGCGGGATTCACAATGAGCAGTTCTTC
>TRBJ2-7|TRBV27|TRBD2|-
CASAGYGTSGRYEQYF
TGTGCCAGCGCCGGGTACGGGACTAGCGGGAGGTACGAGCAGTACTTC
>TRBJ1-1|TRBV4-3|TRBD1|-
CASSQDQQGLEAFF
TGCGCCAGCAGCCAAGATCAACAGGGGCTTGAAGCTTTCTTT
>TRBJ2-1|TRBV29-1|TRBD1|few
CSVGRTGGDEQFF
TGCAGCGTTGGGAGGACAGGGGGCGATGAGCAGTTCTTC
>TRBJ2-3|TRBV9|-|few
CASSVRTVSPYSTDTQYF
TGTGCCAGCAGCGTAAGAACAGTTTCCCCATACAGCACAGATACGCAGTATTTT
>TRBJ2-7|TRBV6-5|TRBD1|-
CASRTWDRGYEQYF
TGTGCCAGCAGGACATGGGACAGGGGCTACGAGCAGTACTTC